This T cell receptor beta chain comes out of a study of spatial heterogeneity in lung cancer (dated by TCRdb to between 2017 and 2020). Background for the entire study: Beta-chain transcripts were consistently detected in greater numbers than alpha-chain transcripts, which likely reflected higher beta-chain transcript abundance. In the raw uncorrected reads, each unique combination of TCR and UMI appeared more than ten times on average. The study quantitatively compared TCR alpha and beta repertoires across multiple tumor regions, matched nontumor lung and blood in non-small cell lung cancer. TCR repertoire features were related to nonsynonymous mutation counts determined by whole-exome sequencing of tumor tissue. At surgery, hundreds of tumor regions, roughly 62 matched nontumor lung samples and 56 PBMC samples were TCR-sequenced for both alpha and beta chains.

The cysteine opens and the phenylalanine closes a CDR3 of 13 amino acids. This entry keeps only the CDR3 DNA: 39 bases, framed from base 1. V drops 6 bases and J drops 4 bases, leaving 10 bases in between. Findings and caveats that apply to the study as a whole: Confirming at a functional level the hypothesis that regional TCRs recognize regional mutations was considered to require additional single-cell paired TCR alpha and beta sequencing. Ubiquitous expanded tumor TCRs showed up in blood more often at tumor resection than at routine follow-up.

A word on this clonotype: Its antigen remains unidentified. There are no base qualities to consult, and no much larger clone falls within one base.

The time point label corresponds to: sample taken at primary tumor resection. TCR sequencing used whole RNA extracted from tumor and nontumor lung tissue, or from cryopreserved PBMC samples, without cell sorting. Samples were obtained from fewer than 80 patients with early-stage, untreated non-small cell lung cancer from the lung TRACERx cohort. A patient was chosen for TCR sequencing only when enough RNA was available from at least two tumor regions. Library preparation was by 5' RACE. Sequencing instrument: NextSeq 500. To allow correction of PCR and sequencing errors, the TCR library protocol tagged every TCR cDNA molecule with a unique molecular identifier. Turning to the authors' computational methods: TCR identification, UMI-based error correction and CDR3 extraction were performed with Decombinator tools. TCRs above a frequency of 2 per 1,000, corresponding to the top 1% of the tumor frequency distribution, were defined as expanded. Renyi diversity was computed with the R vegan package after each repertoire had been subsampled 100 times to 5,000 TCRs. CDR3 similarity networks were built from amino acid triplet string-kernel similarity, with CDR3s being connected when pairwise similarity was above 0.82. TCRdb applied fastp at Q25 and MiXCR to the public reads, then kept only in-frame beta chains. Every entry covers one CDR3 protein and lists the most common genes and DNA from its rows. The V and J calls here are based on TCRdb, not the publication. The sample includes under 100,000 distinct CDR3 sequences, with 7% to 9% observed a single time. The biggest ten clones account for about 7.1% of the sample.

The chain uses TRBV12-3 or TRBV12-4 and TRBJ2-1, with no confidently assigned D gene. This clonotype originated in a male donor with early-stage non-small cell lung cancer. Material: PBMCs, obtained at surgery. The bases read TGTGCCAGCAGGGGAAAGGAATACAATGAGCAGTTCTTC. It translates to CASRGKEYNEQFF.